This T cell receptor (beta chain) appears in the sequencing data of a study of beta chain features in type 1 diabetes. Study-wide points: Across all four CD4+ subsets, people with type 1 diabetes showed modestly shorter TCRB CDR3s. VDJ junctions in type 1 diabetes patients carried more deletions and fewer insertions.

This CDR3 is built from 12 residues. Germline assignment: CDR1 LNHDA and CDR2 SQIVND (reference sequence). V lost 8 bases and J lost 4, with 10 bases in between. Sequenced material consisted of expressed TCRB transcripts (all of the isolated RNA was reverse transcribed). Approximately 3.6 million reads per sample were averaged for naive, central memory and regulatory samples. Some clones are missing from TCRdb's copy, which holds only in-frame ones; the method was immunoSEQ multiplex PCR. The sample gives roughly 180,000 clones, almost 8% of which show up once; 0.5% is in the top ten. This clone showed up just a few times. Its antigen is currently unknown. This same CDR3 is encoded by further DNA sequences in the sample.

Specimen: central memory CD4+ T cells from blood. The J gene is TRBJ2-3, the V gene TRBV19, with D possibly being TRBD1 (6 bases). This clonotype originated in a man between 18 and 29 years old with type 1 diabetes. In nucleotides, the CDR3 is TGTGCCAGTGGAGCAGGGGCAGATACGCAGTATTTT. Protein sequence: CASGAGADTQYF.